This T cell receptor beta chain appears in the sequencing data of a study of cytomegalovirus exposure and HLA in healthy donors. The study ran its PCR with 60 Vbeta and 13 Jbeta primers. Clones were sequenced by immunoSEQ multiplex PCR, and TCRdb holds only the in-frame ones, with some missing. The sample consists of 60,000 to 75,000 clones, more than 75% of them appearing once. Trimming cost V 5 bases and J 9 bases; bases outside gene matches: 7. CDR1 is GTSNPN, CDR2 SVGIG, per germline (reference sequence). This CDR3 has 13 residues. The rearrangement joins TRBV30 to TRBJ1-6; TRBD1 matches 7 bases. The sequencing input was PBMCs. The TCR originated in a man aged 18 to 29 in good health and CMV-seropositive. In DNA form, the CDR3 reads TGTGCCTGGGAGGGACAGTCCGGTTCACCCCTCCACTTT. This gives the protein CAWEGQSGSPLHF.